The 9 T cell receptor beta chains below were found in one sample sequenced in a study of T-cell reconstitution after alpha-beta-depleted transplantation in children. The library targeted TCRbeta and was prepared with unique molecular identifiers. TCRdb reprocessed the PCR reads with MiXCR, giving one entry per CDR3 protein. In the table there are hundreds of thousands of distinct CDR3 sequences, 15% to 20% of which are singletons. Sample: PBMCs, mostly from graft donor cells, taken 360 days after TCRalphabeta/CD19-depleted stem cell transplant. The receptor source for this set is a boy under two years old who had a stem cell transplant for Wiskott-Aldrich syndrome, so the T cells may come from the graft donor.

This clonotype was seen more than once but under ten times. V gene TRBV20-1 combines with J gene TRBJ2-1, with 7 bases identical to TRBD1. Trimming cost V 0 bases and J 0 bases; bases outside gene matches: 5. Germline CDR1 and CDR2: DFQATT and SNEGSKA (reference sequence). The CDR3 runs 16 residues. The CDR3 DNA follows: TGCAGTGCTAGAGATGGGACAGCCCGCTCCTACAATGAGCAGTTCTTC. Its translation: CSARDGTARSYNEQFF.

The sample holds a few counts of this clonotype. The gene calls are TRBV4-1 and TRBJ2-1, with D tentatively TRBD1 (6 bases). This CDR3 is built from 13 residues. The V and J ends lost 1 base and 10 bases respectively, with 11 bases between them. Germline CDR1 MGHRA, CDR2 YSYEKL. CDR3 amino acids: CASSQGQVVEQFF. In nucleotides, the CDR3 is TGCGCCAGCAGCCAAGGACAGGTGGTAGAGCAGTTCTTC.

This clonotype has only one observation. No DNA is shown, since the ends of the CDR3 on it are uncertain; the CDR3 is the one TCRdb lists. The chain has TRBV7-9 and TRBJ2-2. Germline values: CDR1 SEHNR, CDR2 FQNEAQ (reference sequence). The CDR3 is 16 amino acids in total, end residues counted. The CDR3 spells CASSFGNGANTAELFF.

V is TRBV2 and J is TRBJ2-7; 7 bases agree with TRBD1. Germline lookup yields CDR1 SNHLY and CDR2 FYNNEI. V shed 8 bases, J shed 3 bases, and the junction held 4 bases outside the gene matches. The length of the CDR3 is 12 residues. DNA for the CDR3: TGTGCCAGCGTGACAGGGAACTACGAGCAGTACTTC. Translated: CASVTGNYEQYF.

The chain employs TRBV7-8 and TRBJ1-2, with D perhaps TRBD1 (6 bases). The CDR3 runs 14 residues. Germline CDR1 is SGHVS and CDR2 is FQNEAQ. Trimming took 3 bases from V and 2 from J, leaving 10 bases between them. CDR3 region: CASSFYRANYGYTF. Here the CDR3 DNA reads TGTGCCAGCAGCTTCTACAGGGCAAACTATGGCTACACCTTC.

V gene TRBV7-9 combines with J gene TRBJ2-7; D is perhaps TRBD2 (6 bases). The CDR3 spans 14 residues. Germline V gene lookup returns CDR1 SEHNR and CDR2 FQNEAQ (reference sequence). Trimming left V 2 bases short and J 5 bases short, with 13 bases between. The CDR3 bases are TGTGCCAGCAGCTTACCCAACCGGGAGAACGAGCAGTACTTC. Encoded protein: CASSLPNRENEQYF.

The rearrangement uses TRBV30 and TRBJ2-7, with 7 positions matching TRBD1. V shed 7 bases, J shed 2 bases, and the junction held 8 bases outside the gene matches. Germline loops: CDR1 GTSNPN, CDR2 SVGIG (reference sequence). The CDR3 runs 13 residues. The CDR3 coding sequence is TGTGCCTACAACCGGGACAGAACCTACGAGCAGTACTTC. Protein: CAYNRDRTYEQYF.

This clonotype has only a few counts. This chain joins TRBV20-1 and TRBJ2-7; D possibly corresponds to TRBD2 (6 bases). CDR3 length equals 16 residues. The germline V gene encodes CDR1 DFQATT and CDR2 SNEGSKA (reference sequence). Trimming cost V 1 base and J 4 bases, with 20 bases left between them. CDR3 coding DNA: TGCAGTGCTAGAGGACTACTAGCCAGGAGCCTTTACGAGCAGTACTTC. Protein sequence: CSARGLLARSLYEQYF.

The table lists this clonotype with many counts. The chain couples TRBV27 to TRBJ2-2; TRBD1 or TRBD2 may be the D gene (6 bases each). Germline CDR1 reads MNHEY; CDR2 reads SMNVEV (reference sequence). CDR3 size: 15 residues. The V end was cut by 7 bases, the J end by 6 bases, with 18 bases between. Written as DNA, the CDR3 is TGTGCCAGCAAGTATTGGGGGGCCGGATCCGGGGAGCTGTTTTTT. The encoded protein is CASKYWGAGSGELFF.